Following are 26 T cell receptor beta chains from one sample sequenced in a study of blood T cell repertoires in COVID-19. Only in-frame clones appear in the TCRdb table, and some are missing; sequencing was by immunoSEQ multiplex PCR. The table lists roughly 200,000 clones, 86% of them singletons. The sequencing input was PBMCs or T cells enriched from blood (not recorded which). The receptors come from a woman aged 25 to 45 who had been exposed to COVID-19.

This clone showed up just a few times. V and J are TRBV24-1 and TRBJ2-3; TRBD1 agrees at 7 bases. V lost 5 bases to trimming and J lost 4 bases; unmatched junction nucleotides: 5. In germline, CDR1 is KGHDR, CDR2 SFDVKD. This CDR3 has 14 amino acids. The CDR3 DNA reads as TGTGCCACCAGTGGAGGTCAGGGGGCAGATACGCAGTATTTT. Amino acids: CATSGGQGADTQYF.

This chain uses TRBV12-2 with TRBJ2-1; the table gives TRBD2 as D, unverified against the DNA. TRBV12-2 is tagged as a pseudogene. There are 18 residues in the CDR3. The CDR3 nucleotides are TGTGCAAGTCGCTTAGAAGGGGGGTGCGGGAGGTTGTCAAGTGAGCAGTTCTTC. Protein product: CASRLEGGCGRLSSEQFF.

The chain couples TRBV7-9 to TRBJ1-4, with D possibly matching TRBD1 (6 bases). CDR1 and CDR2 from the germline V gene are SEHNR and FQNEAQ (reference sequence). CDR3 length: 14 residues. Trimming removed 4 bases from V and 7 bases from J, with 13 bases in between. The CDR3 DNA is TGTGCCAGCAGCTCACAGGGTCTAGGTGAAAAACTGTTTTTT. Its protein product is CASSSQGLGEKLFF.

The V call is TRBV5-1, the J call TRBJ2-3; the match to TRBD2 covers 8 bases. Trimming removed 5 bases from V and 0 bases from J; junction bases left unmatched: 5. The germline V gene has CDR1 SGHRS and CDR2 YFSETQ. This CDR3 is 15 amino acids long. The CDR3 bases are TGCGCCAGCAGGTTCGGGGGGGCTAGCACAGATACGCAGTATTTT. Translation: CASRFGGASTDTQYF.

Only one count was recorded for this clone. The chain has TRBV27 and TRBJ2-1; D unresolved. V was trimmed by 1 base and J by 0 bases, leaving 7 bases between them. This CDR3 has 15 amino acids. CDR1 is MNHEY, CDR2 SMNVEV, per germline (reference sequence). The CDR3 DNA is TGTGCCAGCAGTTTATATGAGTCCTCCTACAATGAGCAGTTCTTC. This encodes CASSLYESSYNEQFF.

The chain carries TRBV27 and TRBJ1-1, with D perhaps matching TRBD1 (6 bases). Germline V gene data show CDR1 as MNHEY and CDR2 as SMNVEV (reference sequence). The CDR3 runs to 14 residues. Trimming took 4 bases from V and 3 from J, leaving 12 bases between them. The CDR3 here is CASSSQGFYTEAFF. CDR3 DNA sequence: TGTGCCAGCAGTTCACAGGGATTTTACACTGAAGCTTTCTTT.

The V and J genes are TRBV5-1 and TRBJ2-7; maybe TRBD2 (6 bases). CDR1 and CDR2 from the germline V gene are SGHRS and YFSETQ. The CDR3 runs 16 residues. V was clipped by 1 base and J by 0 bases, with 14 bases between them. The CDR3 DNA follows: TGCGCCAGCAGCTTGTACGGGGGAAGTAGCTCCTACGAGCAGTACTTC. It yields the protein CASSLYGGSSSYEQYF.

The rearrangement links TRBV3-1 (or the pseudogene TRBV3-2) to TRBJ1-6; 8 bases are shared with TRBD1. V dropped 4 bases and J dropped 7; count of bases not matched to a gene: 6. The CDR3 is made up of 15 amino acids. CDR1 and CDR2 (germline): LGHDT, YNNKEL (reference sequence). CDR3 nucleotide sequence: TGTGCCAGCAGCCCAGGGACAGGAGCGAATTCACCCCTCCACTTT. Encoded protein: CASSPGTGANSPLHF.

The DNA of the CDR3 is TGTGCCAGCAGCCCACGGGACAGGAGTAACTATGGCTACACCTTC. Encoded protein: CASSPRDRSNYGYTF. The rearrangement joins TRBV7-8 to TRBJ1-2, with 8 bases that match TRBD1. The trim removed 5 bases at V and 1 base at J, leaving 6 bases unmatched. This CDR3 comprises 15 residues. CDR1 is SGHVS, CDR2 FQNEAQ, per germline.

The chain combines TRBV27 with TRBJ2-1; 9 bases map to TRBD2. In germline, CDR1 is MNHEY, CDR2 SMNVEV (reference sequence). The CDR3 is 15 residues long. V trimming: 5 bases; J trimming: 3 bases; junction bases outside the gene matches: 5. CDR3 amino acids: CASSTLAGSYNEQFF. The CDR3 coding sequence is TGTGCCAGCAGTACTCTAGCGGGGAGCTACAATGAGCAGTTCTTC.

The chain carries TRBV19 and TRBJ1-1; D not certain. Germline V gives CDR1 LNHDA, CDR2 SQIVND (reference sequence). V lost 1 base and J lost 1, with 10 bases in between. The CDR3 spans 15 residues. Written as DNA, the CDR3 is TGTGCCAGTAGTATAGTACCCCCCAGGAACACTGAAGCTTTCTTT. It specifies CASSIVPPRNTEAFF.

The rearrangement links TRBV25-1 to TRBJ2-7; 9 bases are a match to TRBD1. J gave up 3 bases and V 3 bases, and 3 bases lay outside the gene matches. Germline V gives CDR1 MGHDK, CDR2 SYGVNS. The CDR3 loop spans 14 amino acids. CDR3 bases: TGTGCCAGCAGTGAGGGACAGGGCCACTACGAGCAGTACTTC. Translating it yields CASSEGQGHYEQYF.

J is TRBJ2-1 and V is TRBV12-3 or TRBV12-4; weak D call: TRBD1 (6 bases). The CDR3 totals 13 residues. V was clipped by 5 bases and J by 4 bases, with 9 bases between them. The CDR3 loop is CASSRQVYNEQFF. The CDR3 DNA reads as TGTGCCAGCAGTCGACAGGTTTACAATGAGCAGTTCTTC.

The V call is TRBV5-1, the J call TRBJ1-1; no firm D call. The CDR3 runs to 13 residues. The V gene's germline CDR1 is SGHRS and CDR2 YFSETQ. Trimming pared 0 bases from V and 11 bases from J, leaving 14 bases between. The CDR3 region has the DNA TGCGCCAGCAGCTTGGTGGCAGACTCCGGGGCTTTCTTT. Its protein product is CASSLVADSGAFF.

The chain links TRBV5-1 to TRBJ1-1; tentatively, D is TRBD1 (6 bases). The CDR3 totals 15 residues. Trimming left V 4 bases short and J 4 bases short, with 17 bases between. Germline V gives CDR1 SGHRS, CDR2 YFSETQ. CDR3 in amino acids: CASSVVPGEGTEAFF. The CDR3 DNA follows: TGCGCCAGCAGCGTTGTCCCAGGGGAGGGCACTGAAGCTTTCTTT.

The chain couples TRBV11-2 to TRBJ1-2; TRBD1 matches 7 bases. The CDR3 totals 15 residues. Trimming removed 5 bases from V and 4 bases from J; junction bases left unmatched: 10. CDR1 SGHAT and CDR2 FQNNGV come from the germline V gene. Here the CDR3 DNA reads TGTGCCAGCAGCAGGTTGGACAGGCAGAGCTATGGCTACACCTTC. Protein sequence: CASSRLDRQSYGYTF. The full variable domain, with the rest looked up from reference TRBV11-2 and TRBJ1-2, is EAGVAQSPRYKIIEKRQSVAFWCNPISGHATLYWYQQILGQGPKLLIQFQNNGVVDDSQLPKDRFSAERLKGVDSTLKIQPAKLEDSAVYLCASSRLDRQSYGYTFGSGTRLTVV.

This sequence joins TRBV4-1 and TRBJ1-6; D unclear. The V and J ends lost 4 bases and 10 bases respectively, with 14 bases between them. Germline V gene lookup returns CDR1 MGHRA and CDR2 YSYEKL. This CDR3 comprises 14 residues. The CDR3 sequence is CASSLDRVGSPLHF. CDR3 in DNA: TGCGCCAGCAGCCTTGACCGGGTAGGATCACCCCTCCACTTT.

The CDR3 bases are TGCGCCAGCAGCATCGACAGGGCTGATTCACCCCTCCACTTT. Residues: CASSIDRADSPLHF. The rearrangement joins TRBV5-1 to TRBJ1-6; 7 bases are shared with TRBD1. Germline loops: CDR1 SGHRS, CDR2 YFSETQ. The CDR3 runs to 14 residues. With V trimmed by 4 bases and J by 8 bases, 6 bases remained unmatched.

This clone has just one count. This sequence joins TRBV11-3 and TRBJ1-1; 7 bases agree with TRBD1. The CDR3 is 12 amino acids. Trimming took 5 bases from V and 7 from J; bases not matched to a gene: 4. The germline gives CDR1 SGHNT, CDR2 YENEEA. The CDR3 coding sequence is TGTGCCAGCAGCCCCGGGACAGATGAAGCTTTCTTT. Translated, it gives CASSPGTDEAFF.

The genes are TRBV7-9 and TRBJ1-6; D unclear. The CDR3 covers 17 residues. The V and J ends lost 1 base and 12 bases respectively, with 22 bases between them. Per the germline V gene, CDR1 is SEHNR and CDR2 is FQNEAQ (reference sequence). CDR3 sequence reads: CASSLGRSSGALEPLHF. In DNA form, the CDR3 reads TGTGCCAGCAGCTTAGGCCGTTCCAGTGGAGCACTGGAACCCCTCCACTTT.

The chain uses TRBV10-1 and TRBJ2-7, with 8 bases matching TRBD1. Per the germline V gene, CDR1 is WNHNN and CDR2 is SYGVQD (reference sequence). V was pared by 3 bases and J by 5 bases, with 6 bases of the junction left unmatched. The CDR3 spans 14 residues. The CDR3 sequence is CASSEGQGFHEQYF. CDR3 sequence (DNA): TGCGCCAGCAGTGAAGGACAGGGTTTCCACGAGCAGTACTTC.

The J gene is TRBJ1-2, the V gene TRBV5-4, with D uncertain. The germline V and J ends were trimmed by 6 bases and 4 bases, with 22 bases remaining between them. Germline assignment: CDR1 SGHNT and CDR2 YYREEE (reference sequence). The CDR3 is made up of 16 amino acids. DNA for the CDR3: TGTGCCAGCACCCCCGCAGACTCCCGGGGAGGCTATGGCTACACCTTC. It specifies CASTPADSRGGYGYTF.

This chain connects TRBV2 to TRBJ2-1, with 7 bases that match TRBD1. Germline V lookup: CDR1 SNHLY, CDR2 FYNNEI. The J segment lost 0 bases and the V segment lost 4 bases, leaving 3 bases of the junction unmatched. The CDR3 runs 15 residues. CDR3 residues: CASSGDSYSYNEQFF. The DNA of the CDR3 is TGTGCCAGCAGTGGGGACAGTTACTCCTACAATGAGCAGTTCTTC. Supplemented by reference TRBV2 and TRBJ2-1, the full variable domain reads EPEVTQTPSHQVTQMGQEVILRCVPISNHLYFYWYRQILGQKVEFLVSFYNNEISEKSEIFDDQFSVERPDGSNFTLKIRSTKLEDSAMYFCASSGDSYSYNEQFFGPGTRLTVL.

The gene calls are TRBV3-1 (or the pseudogene TRBV3-2) and TRBJ1-1; 7 bases agree with TRBD1. The CDR3 contains 15 residues. The ends lost 4 bases at V and 1 base at J; junction bases unmatched: 6. Germline V gives CDR1 LGHDT, CDR2 YNNKEL (reference sequence). The DNA of the CDR3 is TGTGCCAGCAGCCCACTTGGGACAGCGAACACTGAAGCTTTCTTT. This codes for CASSPLGTANTEAFF.

This chain links TRBV6-5 with TRBJ1-2; 9 bases align to TRBD1. From germline, CDR1 is MNHEY and CDR2 SVGAGI. The V segment lost 2 bases and the J segment 7 bases; nucleotides outside the gene matches: 11. The CDR3 totals 16 residues. This CDR3 is CASSYGPGDRESGYTF. The DNA of the CDR3 is TGTGCCAGCAGTTACGGCCCTGGGGACAGGGAGTCTGGCTACACCTTC.

The CDR3 is CASSGQATPNTGELFF. CDR3 nucleotides: TGTGCCAGCAGTGGACAGGCTACCCCCAACACCGGGGAGCTGTTTTTT. This chain uses TRBV6-1 with TRBJ2-2, with D perhaps matching TRBD1 (6 bases). Germline loops: CDR1 MNHNS, CDR2 SASEGT. Trimming stripped 4 bases from V and 2 bases from J, with 14 bases between. The CDR3 has 16 residues.